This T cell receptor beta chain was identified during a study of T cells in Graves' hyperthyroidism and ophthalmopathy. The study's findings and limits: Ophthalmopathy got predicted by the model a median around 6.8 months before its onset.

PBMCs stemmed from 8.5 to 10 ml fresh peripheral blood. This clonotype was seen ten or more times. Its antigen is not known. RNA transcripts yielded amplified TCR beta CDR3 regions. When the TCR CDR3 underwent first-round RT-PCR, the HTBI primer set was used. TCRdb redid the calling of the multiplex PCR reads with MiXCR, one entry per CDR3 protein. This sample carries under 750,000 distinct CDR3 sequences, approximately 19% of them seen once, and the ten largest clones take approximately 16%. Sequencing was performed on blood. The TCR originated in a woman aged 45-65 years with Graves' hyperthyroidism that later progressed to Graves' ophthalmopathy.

CDR3 in DNA: TGTGCCAGCAGACTTACAGGGCTGAACACTGAAGCTTTCTTT. Translating it yields CASRLTGLNTEAFF. This chain joins TRBV2 and TRBJ1-1; possible D gene TRBD1, 6 bases. V lost 6 bases, J lost 0 bases, and 11 bases lay in between. The CDR3 has 14 residues. CDR1 is SNHLY, CDR2 FYNNEI, per germline.